This T cell receptor beta chain was captured in a study of regulatory T cells in long-lasting Graves disease. Described time point: newly diagnosed GD, antithyroid drugs for less than 3 months. Generation of the TCR library employed RNA extracted from PBMCs. CDR3 regions were amplified by Arm-PCR using iRepertoire HTBI primers to build TCR beta libraries. TCRdb reprocessed the multiplex PCR reads via MiXCR and lists one record per CDR3 protein. The sample has hundreds of thousands of distinct CDR3 sequences; roughly 15% are singletons. Germline lookup yields CDR1 MDHEN and CDR2 SYDVKM. The CDR3 sequence is 15 residues long. V lost 6 bases and J 1 base, leaving 13 bases between the germline ends. This clonotype was picked up many times. The same specimen was also included in a second study, on T cells in Graves' hyperthyroidism and ophthalmopathy.

The chain is built from TRBV28 and TRBJ2-1; D is undetermined. This receptor was obtained from a woman in her thirties with Graves disease. The source was peripheral blood mononuclear cells (PBMCs), collected at new diagnosis, from a patient treated with antithyroid drugs. In DNA, the CDR3 is TGTGCCAGCAGAACCCGGGTCTTATCCTACAATGAGCAGTTCTTC. Protein sequence: CASRTRVLSYNEQFF.